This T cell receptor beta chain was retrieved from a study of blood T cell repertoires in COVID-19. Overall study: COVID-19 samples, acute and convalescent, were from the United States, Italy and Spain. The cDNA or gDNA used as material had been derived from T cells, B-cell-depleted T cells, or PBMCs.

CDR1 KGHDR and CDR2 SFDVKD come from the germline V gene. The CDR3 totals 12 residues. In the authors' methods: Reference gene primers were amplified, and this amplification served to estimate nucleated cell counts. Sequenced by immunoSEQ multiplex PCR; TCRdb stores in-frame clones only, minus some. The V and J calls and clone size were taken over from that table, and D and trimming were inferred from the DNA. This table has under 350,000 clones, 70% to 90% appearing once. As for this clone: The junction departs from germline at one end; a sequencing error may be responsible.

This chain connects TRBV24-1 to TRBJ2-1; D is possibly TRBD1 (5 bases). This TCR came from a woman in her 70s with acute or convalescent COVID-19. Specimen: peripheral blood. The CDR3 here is CAASRDSYEQFF. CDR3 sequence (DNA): TGTGCCGCCAGCAGGGATTCGTATGAGCAGTTCTTC.